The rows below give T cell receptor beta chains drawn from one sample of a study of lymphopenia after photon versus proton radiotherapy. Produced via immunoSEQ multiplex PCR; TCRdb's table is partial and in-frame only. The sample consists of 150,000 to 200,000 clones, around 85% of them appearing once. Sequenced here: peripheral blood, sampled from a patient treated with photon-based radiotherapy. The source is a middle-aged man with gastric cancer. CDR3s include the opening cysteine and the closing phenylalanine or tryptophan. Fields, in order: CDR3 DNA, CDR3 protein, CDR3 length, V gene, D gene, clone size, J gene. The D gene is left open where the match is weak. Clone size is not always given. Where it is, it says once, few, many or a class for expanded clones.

CDR3 DNA: TGTGCCAGTAATCTCCAGGGGGCGATACAGCCCCAGCATTTT; CDR3 protein: CASNLQGAIQPQHF; CDR3 length: 14; V gene: TRBV19; D gene: TRBD1; clone size: -; J gene: TRBJ1-5
CDR3 DNA: TGTGCCACCAGCAGACAGGCCTACAATGAGCAGTTCTTC; CDR3 protein: CATSRQAYNEQFF; CDR3 length: 13; V gene: TRBV15; D gene: -; clone size: few; J gene: TRBJ2-1
CDR3 DNA: TGTGCCAGCAGTCCTCAGGGCCGCAAGGGGGATACGCAGTATTTT; CDR3 protein: CASSPQGRKGDTQYF; CDR3 length: 15; V gene: TRBV27; D gene: -; clone size: -; J gene: TRBJ2-3
CDR3 DNA: TGTGCCAGCAGGAAGACAGCGAACACTGAAGCTTTCTTT; CDR3 protein: CASRKTANTEAFF; CDR3 length: 13; V gene: TRBV6-5; D gene: -; clone size: -; J gene: TRBJ1-1
CDR3 DNA: TGTGCCAGCAGGGGACCAAGTGGGGAGCTGTTTTTT; CDR3 protein: CASRGPSGELFF; CDR3 length: 12; V gene: TRBV2; D gene: -; clone size: once; J gene: TRBJ2-2
CDR3 DNA: TGCGCCAGCAGCTTGGCCGGCGGGAACACTGAAGCTTTCTTT; CDR3 protein: CASSLAGGNTEAFF; CDR3 length: 14; V gene: TRBV5-1; D gene: -; clone size: -; J gene: TRBJ1-1
CDR3 DNA: TGTGCCAGTAGTATAGAGTCGGCGGTGAGGAGCGAGCAGTACTTC; CDR3 protein: CASSIESAVRSEQYF; CDR3 length: 15; V gene: TRBV19; D gene: -; clone size: -; J gene: TRBJ2-7
CDR3 DNA: TGTGCCAGCAGCCCAGGGATGGTCACCGGGGAGCTGTTTTTT; CDR3 protein: CASSPGMVTGELFF; CDR3 length: 14; V gene: TRBV7-7; D gene: -; clone size: -; J gene: TRBJ2-2
CDR3 DNA: TGTGCCAGCAGTTTTAATCAGGGTGGGGAGCCCCAGCATTTT; CDR3 protein: CASSFNQGGEPQHF; CDR3 length: 14; V gene: TRBV2; D gene: -; clone size: -; J gene: TRBJ1-5
CDR3 DNA: TGTGCCAGCAGCTTAGAACGGGTCATCTCCTACGAGCAGTACTTC; CDR3 protein: CASSLERVISYEQYF; CDR3 length: 15; V gene: TRBV7-2; D gene: -; clone size: -; J gene: TRBJ2-7
CDR3 DNA: TGTGCCAGCAGTGAAAGGACAGCTGGGGATCAGCCCCAGCATTTT; CDR3 protein: CASSERTAGDQPQHF; CDR3 length: 15; V gene: TRBV6-1; D gene: -; clone size: -; J gene: TRBJ1-5
CDR3 DNA: TGTGCCAGCACAGACACCTTAGCGGGAGAACTCACAGATACGCAGTATTTT; CDR3 protein: CASTDTLAGELTDTQYF; CDR3 length: 17; V gene: TRBV2; D gene: TRBD2; clone size: -; J gene: TRBJ2-3
CDR3 DNA: TGTGCCAGCTCACCGGACTACAGCACAGATACGCAGTATTTT; CDR3 protein: CASSPDYSTDTQYF; CDR3 length: 14; V gene: TRBV18; D gene: -; clone size: -; J gene: TRBJ2-3
CDR3 DNA: TGTGCCAGCAGCGTAGGGGCTAGCGGGAGTGAGACCCAGTACTTC; CDR3 protein: CASSVGASGSETQYF; CDR3 length: 15; V gene: TRBV9; D gene: TRBD2; clone size: -; J gene: TRBJ2-5
CDR3 DNA: TGTGCCAGCAGCCAAGATCCACAGCCCTACAATGAGCAGTTCTTC; CDR3 protein: CASSQDPQPYNEQFF; CDR3 length: 15; V gene: TRBV4-2; D gene: -; clone size: -; J gene: TRBJ2-1
CDR3 DNA: TGTGCCAGCAGGGGGGGGACTAGCGGGAGTAATGAGCAGTTCTTC; CDR3 protein: CASRGGTSGSNEQFF; CDR3 length: 15; V gene: TRBV28; D gene: TRBD2; clone size: -; J gene: TRBJ2-1
CDR3 DNA: TGTGCCAGTAGGAGACGGGACCAAGAGACCCAGTACTTC; CDR3 protein: CASRRRDQETQYF; CDR3 length: 13; V gene: TRBV19; D gene: -; clone size: -; J gene: TRBJ2-5
CDR3 DNA: TGTGCCAGCAGCTCTCCTAGGGGCGGTAGCAATGAGCAGTTCTTC; CDR3 protein: CASSSPRGGSNEQFF; CDR3 length: 15; V gene: TRBV7-8; D gene: -; clone size: -; J gene: TRBJ2-1
CDR3 DNA: TGTGCCAGCAGTTACTCACAGAGCATGAACACTGAAGCTTTCTTT; CDR3 protein: CASSYSQSMNTEAFF; CDR3 length: 15; V gene: TRBV6-5; D gene: -; clone size: -; J gene: TRBJ1-1
CDR3 DNA: TGTGCCAGCAGCTTGGGCCGGAATCAGCCCCAGCATTTT; CDR3 protein: CASSLGRNQPQHF; CDR3 length: 13; V gene: TRBV5-4; D gene: -; clone size: once; J gene: TRBJ1-5
CDR3 DNA: TGTGCCAGCAGTTCAGAACTACCGTCAGATACGCAGTATTTT; CDR3 protein: CASSSELPSDTQYF; CDR3 length: 14; V gene: TRBV27; D gene: -; clone size: -; J gene: TRBJ2-3
CDR3 DNA: TGCAGCGTTGAAGATTCCGAGTCTGGAAACACCATATATTTT; CDR3 protein: CSVEDSESGNTIYF; CDR3 length: 14; V gene: TRBV29-1; D gene: -; clone size: -; J gene: TRBJ1-3
CDR3 DNA: TGTGCCAGCAGCTTAGAGGCGGGAGGGAGCAATCAGCCCCAGCATTTT; CDR3 protein: CASSLEAGGSNQPQHF; CDR3 length: 16; V gene: TRBV7-8; D gene: -; clone size: -; J gene: TRBJ1-5
CDR3 DNA: TGTGCCAGCAGGCCGACTAGCGGGAGAACAGATACGCAGTATTTT; CDR3 protein: CASRPTSGRTDTQYF; CDR3 length: 15; V gene: TRBV5-6; D gene: TRBD2; clone size: -; J gene: TRBJ2-3
CDR3 DNA: TGTGCCAGCAGCAAGCCCCCGGGACTAGCCGAGTTCTTC; CDR3 protein: CASSKPPGLAEFF; CDR3 length: 13; V gene: TRBV14; D gene: TRBD2; clone size: -; J gene: TRBJ2-1
CDR3 DNA: TGCGCCAGCAGCCCAGGGACCCTGAACACTGAAGCTTTCTTT; CDR3 protein: CASSPGTLNTEAFF; CDR3 length: 14; V gene: TRBV5-1; D gene: -; clone size: -; J gene: TRBJ1-1
CDR3 DNA: TGTGCCAGTAGTACCCTCCCAGTAGGGGCGGGCAACTATGGCTACACCTTC; CDR3 protein: CASSTLPVGAGNYGYTF; CDR3 length: 17; V gene: TRBV19; D gene: -; clone size: -; J gene: TRBJ1-2
CDR3 DNA: TGTGCCAGCAGCTTGGGGGGGTCTCACACAGATACGCAGTATTTT; CDR3 protein: CASSLGGSHTDTQYF; CDR3 length: 15; V gene: TRBV5-8; D gene: -; clone size: -; J gene: TRBJ2-3
CDR3 DNA: TGTGCCAGCAGGAGACAGGGAGGAGAGACCCAGTACTTC; CDR3 protein: CASRRQGGETQYF; CDR3 length: 13; V gene: TRBV2; D gene: -; clone size: -; J gene: TRBJ2-5
CDR3 DNA: TGCAGCGGCCTAAGTTACCGGACCGACCGCTATGGCTACACCTTC; CDR3 protein: CSGLSYRTDRYGYTF; CDR3 length: 15; V gene: TRBV29-1; D gene: -; clone size: -; J gene: TRBJ1-2
CDR3 DNA: TGCAGCGTAGTGACAGTAGAAGCTTTCTTT; CDR3 protein: CSVVTVEAFF; CDR3 length: 10; V gene: TRBV29-1; D gene: -; clone size: -; J gene: TRBJ1-1
CDR3 DNA: TGTGCCAGCAGCTTTAAGGGGGCCCCTCAGTTCTTC; CDR3 protein: CASSFKGAPQFF; CDR3 length: 12; V gene: TRBV9; D gene: TRBD1; clone size: -; J gene: TRBJ2-1
CDR3 DNA: TGTGCCAGTAGTGGGCGTAAGGGAGGACCAATCAATCAGCCCCAGCATTTT; CDR3 protein: CASSGRKGGPINQPQHF; CDR3 length: 17; V gene: TRBV19; D gene: -; clone size: -; J gene: TRBJ1-5
CDR3 DNA: TGTGCCAGCAGTGATTGGACAGTACTTTCCTACGAGCAGTACTTC; CDR3 protein: CASSDWTVLSYEQYF; CDR3 length: 15; V gene: TRBV6-1; D gene: -; clone size: -; J gene: TRBJ2-7
CDR3 DNA: TGTGCCAGCAGCTCCTTCGGGAGTGGGGCCAACGTCCTGACTTTC; CDR3 protein: CASSSFGSGANVLTF; CDR3 length: 15; V gene: TRBV9; D gene: -; clone size: -; J gene: TRBJ2-6
CDR3 DNA: TGTGCCAGCAGGGGAGGGACAATAGCTAACTATGGCTACACCTTC; CDR3 protein: CASRGGTIANYGYTF; CDR3 length: 15; V gene: TRBV28; D gene: -; clone size: -; J gene: TRBJ1-2
CDR3 DNA: TGTGCCAGTAGTATAGCTAACGAATACGAGCAGTACTTC; CDR3 protein: CASSIANEYEQYF; CDR3 length: 13; V gene: TRBV19; D gene: -; clone size: -; J gene: TRBJ2-7
CDR3 DNA: TGTGCCAGCAGTTGGTCCGGGACAGGGAGGAGTGAAGCTTTCTTT; CDR3 protein: CASSWSGTGRSEAFF; CDR3 length: 15; V gene: TRBV6-6; D gene: TRBD1; clone size: -; J gene: TRBJ1-1
CDR3 DNA: TGTGCCAGCAGCTCTGGGAGGGAGGGTGTAGTAGAGCAGTTCTTC; CDR3 protein: CASSSGREGVVEQFF; CDR3 length: 15; V gene: TRBV5-4; D gene: TRBD2; clone size: -; J gene: TRBJ2-1
CDR3 DNA: TGTGCCAGCAGTGAATGGGCCGGAACTAACTATGGCTACACCTTC; CDR3 protein: CASSEWAGTNYGYTF; CDR3 length: 15; V gene: TRBV6-1; D gene: -; clone size: -; J gene: TRBJ1-2
CDR3 DNA: TGTGCCAGCAGCAGGGGGACCAACTATGGCTACACCTTC; CDR3 protein: CASSRGTNYGYTF; CDR3 length: 13; V gene: TRBV6-5; D gene: TRBD1; clone size: -; J gene: TRBJ1-2
CDR3 DNA: TGTGCCAGCAGTGACGGGAAGACAGGGAGCACAGATACGCAGTATTTT; CDR3 protein: CASSDGKTGSTDTQYF; CDR3 length: 16; V gene: TRBV6-4; D gene: TRBD1; clone size: -; J gene: TRBJ2-3
CDR3 DNA: TGTGCCAGCACCAGAGGGGGCATGGTGGCCTACGAGCAGTACTTC; CDR3 protein: CASTRGGMVAYEQYF; CDR3 length: 15; V gene: TRBV6-1; D gene: TRBD1; clone size: -; J gene: TRBJ2-7
CDR3 DNA: TGTGCTAGTGCCTTGACCTATGGATCCTACAATGAGCAGTTCTTC; CDR3 protein: CASALTYGSYNEQFF; CDR3 length: 15; V gene: TRBV12-5; D gene: -; clone size: -; J gene: TRBJ2-1
CDR3 DNA: TGTGCCAGCAACTCCCGGGACAGGACCTCTGGAAACACCATATATTTT; CDR3 protein: CASNSRDRTSGNTIYF; CDR3 length: 16; V gene: TRBV5-8; D gene: TRBD1; clone size: -; J gene: TRBJ1-3
CDR3 DNA: TGTGCCAGCAGCCCAGGACTAGCCTCCCCCCAAGAGACCCAGTACTTC; CDR3 protein: CASSPGLASPQETQYF; CDR3 length: 16; V gene: TRBV11-2; D gene: TRBD2; clone size: once; J gene: TRBJ2-5